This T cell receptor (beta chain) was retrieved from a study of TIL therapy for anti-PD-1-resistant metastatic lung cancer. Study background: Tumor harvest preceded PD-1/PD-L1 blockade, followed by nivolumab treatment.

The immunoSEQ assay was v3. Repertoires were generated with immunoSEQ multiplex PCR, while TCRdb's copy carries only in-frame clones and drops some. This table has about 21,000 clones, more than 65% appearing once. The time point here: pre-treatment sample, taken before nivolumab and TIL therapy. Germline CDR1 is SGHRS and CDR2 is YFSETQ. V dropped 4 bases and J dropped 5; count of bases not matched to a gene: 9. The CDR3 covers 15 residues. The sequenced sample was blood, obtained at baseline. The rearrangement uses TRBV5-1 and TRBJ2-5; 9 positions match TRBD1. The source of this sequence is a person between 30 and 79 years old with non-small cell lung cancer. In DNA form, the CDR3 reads TGCGCCAGCAGCAGGTTACAGGGGGCAGGGGAGACCCAGTACTTC. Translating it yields CASSRLQGAGETQYF.